Below, 32 T cell receptor beta chains from the same sample are listed, as sequenced in a study of T-cell reconstitution after alpha-beta-depleted transplantation in children. It was with unique molecular identifiers that the TCRbeta library was prepared. MiXCR, run by TCRdb on the PCR reads, gives a single entry per CDR3 protein. The sample includes 330,000 or so distinct CDR3 sequences, roughly 7.8% of them seen just once. These TCRs' antigens remain unknown. Whole-study results and caveats: T-cell numbers and diversity one year post-transplant derived largely from freshly generated T cells.

The specimen was peripheral blood, collected 360 days after TCRalphabeta/CD19-depleted stem cell transplant. Receptor source: a female patient aged 2-9 years who had a stem cell transplant for Fanconi anemia, so the T cells may come from the graft donor.

This clonotype was observed many times. V and J are TRBV5-6 and TRBJ2-1; D perhaps matches TRBD1 (6 bases). Germline loops: CDR1 SGHDT, CDR2 YYEEEE. The V end was cut by 0 bases, the J end by 4 bases, with 14 bases between. The length of the CDR3 is 16 residues. This CDR3 is CASSLEIRDTYNEQFF. The CDR3 nucleotides read TGTGCCAGCAGCTTGGAAATTAGGGACACTTACAATGAGCAGTTCTTC.

This clonotype was observed a handful of times. V is TRBV3-1 and J is TRBJ2-3; no clear D. In germline, CDR1 is LGHDT, CDR2 YNNKEL (reference sequence). Trimming pared 1 base from V and 6 bases from J, leaving 14 bases between. CDR3 length equals 15 residues. CDR3 coding DNA: TGTGCCAGCAGCCAAGCGATGTTCCCGAGGGATACGCAGTATTTT. This translates into CASSQAMFPRDTQYF.

This clonotype came up many times. The chain uses TRBV28 and TRBJ2-7; D ambiguous. With 2 bases removed from V and 1 base from J, the gap between germline ends came to 9 bases. The CDR3 runs to 14 residues. Germline values: CDR1 MDHEN, CDR2 SYDVKM. CDR3 sequence (DNA): TGTGCCAGCAGTTTAATGGCGAAGTCCTACGAGCAGTACGTC. Translation: CASSLMAKSYEQYV.

This clonotype was detected ten times or more. V gene TRBV7-3 combines with J gene TRBJ2-2; no clear D. The CDR3 length is 13 residues. Deletions cut 3 bases from V and 7 bases from J, with 9 bases between. Germline V gives CDR1 SGHTA, CDR2 FQGTGA. CDR3 region: CASSFRGGGELFF. As DNA, the CDR3 is TGTGCCAGCAGCTTTCGTGGCGGCGGGGAGCTGTTTTTT.

This chain connects TRBV7-6 to TRBJ1-6; 7 positions agree with TRBD1. The CDR3 runs 16 residues. Looked up from germline, CDR1 is SGHVS and CDR2 is FNYEAQ. The ends lost 2 bases at V and 8 bases at J; junction bases unmatched: 9. CDR3 coding DNA: TGTGCCAGCAGCTTAATAACAGGGGCGCTGGATTCACCCCTCCACTTT. Its protein is CASSLITGALDSPLHF.

This clonotype was detected ten times or more. The rearrangement joins TRBV5-1 to TRBJ2-1; TRBD1 aligns across 10 bases. The junction had 3 bases not matched to a gene; V was cut back by 7 bases and J by 2 bases. Germline CDR1 is SGHRS and CDR2 is YFSETQ. This CDR3 region has 14 residues. The CDR3, as DNA: TGCGCCAGCTCGGACAGGGGGGCCTACAATGAGCAGTTCTTC. This sequence encodes CASSDRGAYNEQFF.

There are many counts of this clonotype. The rearrangement joins TRBV20-1 to TRBJ2-7; perhaps TRBD1 as D (5 bases). CDR3 length: 14 residues. Trimming cost V 0 bases and J 1 base, with 10 bases left between them. Germline assignment: CDR1 DFQATT and CDR2 SNEGSKA (reference sequence). CDR3 in amino acids: CSARDQGWSYEQYF. DNA of the CDR3: TGCAGTGCTAGAGATCAGGGTTGGTCCTACGAGCAGTACTTC.

This chain uses TRBV15 with TRBJ1-4; D uncertain. The germline V gene encodes CDR1 LNHNV and CDR2 YYDKDF (reference sequence). Trimming pared 0 bases from V and 6 bases from J, leaving 14 bases between. This CDR3 spans 16 amino acids. CDR3 DNA: TGTGCCACCAGCAGAGATATTGGAGCAGTTCATGAAAAACTGTTTTTT. Protein: CATSRDIGAVHEKLFF.

This clonotype occurred once. The rearrangement uses TRBV3-1 and TRBJ2-1; 7 nucleotides align to TRBD1. V shed 4 bases, J shed 3 bases, and the junction held 6 bases outside the gene matches. CDR3 length equals 15 residues. Germline lookup yields CDR1 LGHDT and CDR2 YNNKEL (reference sequence). As DNA, the CDR3 is TGTGCCAGCAGCCGACAGGGTGCGGACTACAATGAGCAGTTCTTC. Protein product: CASSRQGADYNEQFF.

The chain recombines TRBV3-1 with TRBJ1-1, with 7 bases matching TRBD1. Germline V lookup: CDR1 LGHDT, CDR2 YNNKEL (reference sequence). With 0 bases clipped from V and 5 bases from J, the junction kept 6 bases outside the gene matches. CDR3 length equals 15 residues. The CDR3 reads CASSQERGGNTEAFF. The CDR3 nucleotides read TGTGCCAGCAGCCAAGAGCGAGGGGGCAATACTGAAGCTTTCTTT.

This clonotype came up many times. The rearrangement joins TRBV27 to TRBJ2-5; D gene unclear. Germline-derived CDR1 and CDR2 are MNHEY and SMNVEV (reference sequence). Trimming removed 8 bases from V and 5 bases from J, with 12 bases in between. The CDR3 sequence is 12 residues long. The CDR3 spells CASGHISETQYF. The CDR3 DNA is TGTGCCAGCGGCCATATCTCGGAGACCCAGTACTTC.

This clonotype has a count of ten or more. This chain connects TRBV13 to TRBJ1-2; 8 nucleotides agree with TRBD1. Germline values: CDR1 PRHDT, CDR2 FYEKMQ (reference sequence). CDR3 size: 13 residues. The V gene end was trimmed by 3 bases and the J gene end by 4 bases; junction bases not matched to a gene: 1. CDR3 DNA sequence: TGTGCCAGCAGCTTGACAGGGGCCTATGGCTACACCTTC. Translation gives CASSLTGAYGYTF.

This clonotype was recorded at least ten times. This chain connects TRBV12-3 or TRBV12-4 to TRBJ1-5, with D perhaps TRBD1 (5 bases). The CDR3 sequence is 14 residues long. The V gene lost 7 bases and the J gene lost 3 bases, with 13 bases spanning the gap. CDR3 bases: TGTGCCAGCACCTTCGGGGGGACCAATCAGCCCCAGCATTTT. Encoded protein: CASTFGGTNQPQHF.

As for this clonotype: Being one base from a much bigger clone, this may be a read error. Given the absence of the conserved phenylalanine or tryptophan at the CDR3 end, a read error is likely. The DNA is omitted, as the CDR3 cannot be located on it reliably, and the CDR3 follows TCRdb's listing. V is TRBV21-1 and J is TRBJ1-1; TRBD1 is the table's D call, not checked against the DNA. TRBV21-1 is a pseudogene. With termini counted, the CDR3 has 12 amino acids. CDR3 residues: CASSTPGTEAFC.

This clonotype was observed a handful of times. The chain joins TRBV2 to TRBJ1-5; tentative D call: TRBD1 (6 bases). Looked up from germline, CDR1 is SNHLY and CDR2 is FYNNEI. CDR3 length: 13 amino acids. V shed 3 bases and J shed 7 bases, with 10 bases lying between them. The CDR3 sequence: CASSDEGGQPQHF. CDR3 sequence (DNA): TGTGCCAGCAGTGATGAGGGGGGACAGCCCCAGCATTTT.

This clonotype was seen a handful of times. This rearrangement joins TRBV4-3 to TRBJ1-2, with 11 bases that match TRBD1. This CDR3 has 16 residues. Trimming removed 1 base from V and 8 bases from J; junction bases left unmatched: 9. Germline V gene lookup returns CDR1 LGHNA and CDR2 YSLEER. CDR3 residues: CASSQVQGQGAYGYTF. Here the CDR3 DNA reads TGCGCCAGCAGCCAAGTCCAAGGACAGGGGGCGTACGGCTACACCTTC.

This clonotype was detected ten times or more. This sequence joins TRBV5-1 and TRBJ2-1, with D possibly matching TRBD2 (5 bases). Looked up from germline, CDR1 is SGHRS and CDR2 is YFSETQ. V lost 4 bases, J lost 0 bases, and 14 bases lay in between. The CDR3 has 16 residues. The CDR3 DNA reads as TGCGCCAGCAGCCCTCCTCTAGCTTCCTCCTACAATGAGCAGTTCTTC. Its translation: CASSPPLASSYNEQFF.

This clonotype was recorded at least ten times. This sequence joins TRBV9 and TRBJ2-7; perhaps TRBD1 as D (6 bases). Germline CDR1 is SGDLS and CDR2 is YYNGEE. Deletions cut 0 bases from V and 3 bases from J, with 13 bases between. The CDR3 has 15 residues. CDR3 DNA sequence: TGTGCCAGCAGCGTAGATGGGGGACACTTCTACGAGCAGTACTTC. It translates to CASSVDGGHFYEQYF.

This clonotype came up a few times. CDR3 nucleotides: TGTGCCAGCAGTGAATCAAGCAGGGGGCAGGATTCACCCCTCCACTTT. It yields the protein CASSESSRGQDSPLHF. This chain links TRBV25-1 with TRBJ1-6, with 8 bases matching TRBD1. The CDR3 loop spans 16 amino acids. Germline V gene lookup returns CDR1 MGHDK and CDR2 SYGVNS. With 1 base clipped from V and 8 bases from J, the junction kept 7 bases outside the gene matches.

The chain joins TRBV30 to TRBJ2-3; TRBD2 might be the D (5 bases). V was clipped by 8 bases and J by 9 bases, with 18 bases between them. This CDR3 comprises 12 residues. Germline V CDR1 and CDR2: GTSNPN, SVGIG (reference sequence). CDR3 amino acids: CALEEAQLTQYF. CDR3 nucleotide sequence: TGTGCCCTGGAGGAGGCCCAACTAACGCAGTATTTT. Combining the CDR3 with reference TRBV30 and TRBJ2-3 gives the whole variable domain SQTIHQWPATLVQPVGSPLSLECTVEGTSNPNLYWYRQAAGRGLQLLFYSVGIGQISSEVPQNLSASRPQDRQFILSSKKLLLSDSGFYLCALEEAQLTQYFGPGTRLTVL.

For this clonotype: Being one base from a much bigger clone, this may be a read error. CDR3 coding DNA: TGTGCCAACAGGAGACAGGGTGGTGGAAACACCATATATTTT. Translating it yields CANRRQGGGNTIYF. The chain recombines TRBV11-2 with TRBJ1-3, with 7 bases aligning to TRBD1. With V trimmed by 10 bases and J by 3 bases, 9 bases remained unmatched. In germline, CDR1 is SGHAT, CDR2 FQNNGV. The CDR3 sequence is 14 residues long.

This clonotype was recorded many times. This chain connects TRBV7-8 to TRBJ2-2; the D gene is possibly TRBD1 (5 bases). Per the germline V gene, CDR1 is SGHVS and CDR2 is FQNEAQ. CDR3 length equals 19 residues. Deletions cut 5 bases from V and 2 bases from J, with 24 bases between. The CDR3 sequence: CASSPTVAVQASNTGELFF. CDR3 sequence (DNA): TGTGCCAGCAGCCCGACCGTGGCCGTACAGGCCTCAAACACCGGGGAGCTGTTTTTT.

The chain combines TRBV3-1 with TRBJ1-6; D perhaps matches TRBD1 (5 bases). Deletions cut 4 bases from V and 0 bases from J, with 13 bases between. Germline CDR1 is LGHDT and CDR2 is YNNKEL (reference sequence). The CDR3 is made up of 17 amino acids. The CDR3: CASSRRDGSSYNSPLHF. The CDR3 nucleotides read TGTGCCAGCAGCCGTAGGGACGGGAGCTCCTATAATTCACCCCTCCACTTT.

This clonotype was seen at least ten times. V and J are TRBV6-2 or TRBV6-3 and TRBJ2-7, with D hard to call. The CDR3 extends over 13 amino acids. Germline values: CDR1 MNHEY, CDR2 SVGEGT. The V end lost 2 bases, the J end lost 2 bases, and 7 bases lay between the germline ends. CDR3: CASSYGIAYEQYV. The CDR3 DNA reads as TGTGCCAGCAGTTACGGGATTGCCTACGAGCAGTACGTC.

This clonotype was seen at least ten times. DNA for the CDR3: TGTGCCAGCAGTCCCACCGGACAGGTGAACAATCAGCCCCAGCATTTT. This sequence encodes CASSPTGQVNNQPQHF. The chain combines TRBV12-3 or TRBV12-4 with TRBJ1-5; 7 bases are a match to TRBD1. V lost 5 bases, J lost 3 bases, and 10 bases stayed unmatched. The CDR3 is made up of 16 amino acids.

This clonotype was found many times. This rearrangement joins TRBV12-3 or TRBV12-4 to TRBJ2-3, with unresolved D. Trimming removed 3 bases from V and 5 bases from J, with 9 bases in between. The CDR3 contains 13 residues. The CDR3 nucleotides are TGTGCCAGCAGTTTCTCCCCTGGAGATACGCAGTATTTT. It codes for CASSFSPGDTQYF.

This clonotype was seen at least ten times. The chain joins TRBV7-2 to TRBJ1-1, with D possibly matching TRBD1 (6 bases). Trimming removed 6 bases from V and 3 bases from J, with 11 bases in between. The germline V gene encodes CDR1 SGHTA and CDR2 FQGNSA. The CDR3 covers 13 residues. CDR3 sequence: CASSSRGYTEAFF. The CDR3 DNA is TGTGCCAGCAGTTCAAGGGGGTACACTGAAGCTTTCTTT.

This clonotype was detected ten times or more. The chain links TRBV12-3 or TRBV12-4 to TRBJ1-4; D might be TRBD1 (5 bases). The CDR3 consists of 13 residues. Trimming cost V 2 bases and J 8 bases, with 9 bases left between them. In nucleotides, the CDR3 is TGTGCCAGCAGTTTAAGACAGAGGGAAAAACTGTTTTTT. Translating gives CASSLRQREKLFF.

This clonotype was observed a few times. This chain joins TRBV30 and TRBJ2-3, with TRBD2 matching 12 bases. Trimming removed 3 bases from V and 3 bases from J; junction bases left unmatched: 1. CDR3 size: 14 residues. Germline CDR1 reads GTSNPN; CDR2 reads SVGIG (reference sequence). For the CDR3, the DNA is TGTGCCTGGAGGACTAGCGGGAGTACAGATACGCAGTATTTT. This translates into CAWRTSGSTDTQYF.

This clonotype was counted between two and nine times. The gene calls are TRBV5-1 and TRBJ1-2; D is perhaps TRBD1 (5 bases). The CDR3 consists of 15 residues. Germline V CDR1 and CDR2: SGHRS, YFSETQ. The ends were cut back, 5 bases at V and 8 bases at J, with 22 bases in the middle. CDR3 DNA: TGCGCCAGCAGTCCAGTCGGGCCCACCCAGGGAGGCTACACCTTC. Its protein is CASSPVGPTQGGYTF. Supplemented by reference TRBV5-1 and TRBJ1-2, the full variable domain reads KAGVTQTPRYLIKTRGQQVTLSCSPISGHRSVSWYQQTPGQGLQFLFEYFSETQRNKGNFPGRFSGRQFSNSRSEMNVSTLELGDSALYLCASSPVGPTQGGYTFGSGTRLTVV.

The sample holds many counts of this clonotype. The chain links TRBV7-9 to TRBJ1-5, with TRBD1 matching over 8 bases. Germline V gene sequence: CDR1 SEHNR, CDR2 FQNEAQ (reference sequence). The V and J ends lost 3 bases and 4 bases, in that order; junction bases with no gene match: 2. The CDR3 runs 14 residues. CDR3 protein: CASSLTGANQPQHF. In DNA form, the CDR3 reads TGTGCCAGCAGCTTGACAGGGGCAAATCAGCCCCAGCATTTT.

Ten or more counts support this clonotype. The chain combines TRBV20-1 with TRBJ1-2; the match to TRBD1 covers 9 bases. J lost 6 bases, V lost 3 bases, and 11 bases had no gene match. CDR3 size: 15 residues. CDR1 is DFQATT and CDR2 is SNEGSKA in the germline V gene (reference sequence). CDR3 in DNA: TGCAGTGCTAGTTTCGCCGGACAGGGGAGCGATGGCTACACCTTC. Residues: CSASFAGQGSDGYTF.